The present T cell receptor beta chain was sequenced within a study of Ad26.COV2.S vaccination and SARS-CoV-2 variants. CDR1 LNHDA and CDR2 SQIVND come from the germline V gene (reference sequence). Trimming removed 6 bases from V and 9 bases from J; junction bases left unmatched: 14. This CDR3 contains 16 residues. Treatment meaning: roughly 19 received Ad26.COV2.S at low or high dose, single or two shots; about 5 received placebo; per-sample allocation not given. Sampling took place 63 days after the first vaccine or placebo injection. It was Wuhan-strain SARS-CoV-2 spike that the Ad26 vaccine vector expressed. On this clone itself: Its matching antigen is unknown.

Only in-frame clones appear in the TCRdb table, and some are missing; sequencing was by immunoSEQ multiplex PCR. The sample contains about 400,000 clones, 70% to 90% of which appear only once. Study-wide results and caveats: Following vaccination, spike-specific CD8+ and CD4+ T cell responses reportedly exhibited substantial breadth.

The sample consisted of peripheral blood, taken in a trial of Ad26.COV2.S vaccine versus placebo. The chain combines TRBV19 with TRBJ1-5, with 10 bases aligning to TRBD1. This clonotype was sampled from a person between 18 and 65 years old who received the Ad26.COV2.S COVID-19 vaccine or a placebo. The CDR3 is CASRFRGQGPLGPQHF. DNA of the CDR3: TGTGCCAGTAGGTTTAGGGGACAGGGGCCCCTGGGGCCCCAGCATTTT.